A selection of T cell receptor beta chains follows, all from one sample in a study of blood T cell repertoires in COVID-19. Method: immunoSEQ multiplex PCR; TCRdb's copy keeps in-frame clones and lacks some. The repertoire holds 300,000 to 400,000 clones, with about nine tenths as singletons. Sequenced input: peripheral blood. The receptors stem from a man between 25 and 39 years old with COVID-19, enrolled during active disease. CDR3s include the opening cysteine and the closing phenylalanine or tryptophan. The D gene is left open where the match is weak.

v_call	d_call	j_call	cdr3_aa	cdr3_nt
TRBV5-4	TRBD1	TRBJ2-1	CASSLGRTGFPEQFF	TGTGCCAGCAGCTTGGGCCGGACAGGGTTTCCCGAGCAGTTCTTC
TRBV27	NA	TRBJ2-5	CASSQTPNVETQYF	TGTGCCAGCAGTCAGACTCCGAACGTGGAGACCCAGTACTTC
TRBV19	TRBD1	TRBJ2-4	CASSIEGAAKNIQYF	TGTGCCAGTAGTATCGAGGGGGCGGCCAAAAACATTCAGTACTTC
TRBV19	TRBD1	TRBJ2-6	CASSIMYLGGQGISGANVLTF	TGTGCCAGTAGTATAATGTACCTGGGGGGACAGGGGATTTCTGGGGCCAACGTCCTGACTTTC
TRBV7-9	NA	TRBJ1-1	CASSSRGGTEAFF	TGTGCCAGCAGCTCCCGGGGGGGAACTGAAGCTTTCTTT
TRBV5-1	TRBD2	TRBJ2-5	CASSYDGGSQYF	TGCGCCAGCAGCTACGACGGGGGGTCCCAGTACTTC
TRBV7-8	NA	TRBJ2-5	CASSLGGGGKETQYF	TGTGCCAGCAGCTTAGGGGGCGGAGGGAAAGAGACCCAGTACTTC
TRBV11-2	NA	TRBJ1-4	CASRSGRGGNEKLFF	TGTGCCAGCAGGTCGGGGAGGGGAGGGAATGAAAAACTGTTTTTT
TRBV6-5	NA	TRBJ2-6	CASRKTADGANVLTF	TGTGCCAGCAGGAAAACAGCGGACGGGGCCAACGTCCTGACTTTC
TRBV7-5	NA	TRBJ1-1	CARSSPDRGPCYDTEAFF	TGTGCCAGAAGCTCCCCGGACAGGGGGCCTTGTTATGACACTGAAGCTTTCTTT
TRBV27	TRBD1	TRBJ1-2	CASSSQGQGVYGYTF	TGTGCCAGCAGTTCCCAGGGACAGGGGGTCTATGGCTACACCTTC